Included here is one T cell receptor (beta chain) sequence, with context. TCRdb's copy holds only in-frame clones and misses some; the assay was immunoSEQ multiplex PCR. Of around 500,000 clones listed, about 88% were seen once; the top ten hold approximately 8.3%. This sample is drawn from a study of blood T cell repertoires in COVID-19. Participants, roughly 18 to 90 years old, spanned around 25 US areas. Trimming took 1 base from V and 9 from J; bases not matched to a gene: 7. The CDR3 contains 15 residues. Germline V CDR1 and CDR2: MGHRA, YSYEKL. The sequencing input was PBMCs or T cells enriched from blood (not recorded which). The TCR comes from a woman aged 60-70 years who had recovered from COVID-19. This sequence joins TRBV4-1 and TRBJ2-1; 9 nucleotides match TRBD1. The CDR3 loop is CASSQVEGQGFEQFF. CDR3 sequence (DNA): TGCGCCAGCAGCCAAGTTGAGGGACAGGGATTTGAGCAGTTCTTC.